Listed below are T cell receptor beta chains from one sample, sequenced in a study of beta chain features in type 1 diabetes. Generated by immunoSEQ multiplex PCR, the TCRdb table keeps only in-frame clones and is missing some. The repertoire has 500,000 to 850,000 clones, roughly 13% of them found once; the top ten carry roughly 0.04%. Sequencing used naive CD4+ T cells from blood. The receptor source for this set is a man younger than 35 with type 1 diabetes. CDR3s include the opening cysteine and the closing phenylalanine or tryptophan. D genes are given only for firm matches. Clone size is not always given. Where it is, it says once, few, many or a class for expanded clones.

d_gene,abundance,j_gene,v_gene,CDR3aa,CDR3nt
TRBD1,few,TRBJ1-5,TRBV29-1,CSAQQGADQPQHF,TGCAGCGCTCAACAGGGGGCCGATCAGCCCCAGCATTTT
TRBD2,.,TRBJ2-1,TRBV6-5,CASSYAIAGAPWEQFF,TGTGCCAGCAGTTACGCGATAGCGGGAGCCCCTTGGGAGCAGTTCTTC
.,.,TRBJ2-3,TRBV7-2,CASSLEGGPPDTQYF,TGTGCCAGCAGCTTGGAGGGGGGGCCCCCAGATACGCAGTATTTT
.,few,TRBJ1-5,TRBV7-2,CASSLQGLNQPQHF,TGTGCCAGCAGCTTACAGGGGCTCAATCAGCCCCAGCATTTT
TRBD1,few,TRBJ2-3,TRBV5-1,CASSLTPTGTDTQYF,TGCGCCAGCAGCTTGACACCGACAGGGACAGATACGCAGTATTTT
TRBD1,.,TRBJ2-7,TRBV19,CASSIGQGAYEQYF,TGTGCCAGTAGTATTGGACAGGGGGCATACGAGCAGTACTTC
.,.,TRBJ1-3,TRBV30,CAWSVSGGNTIYF,TGTGCCTGGAGTGTATCGGGCGGAAACACCATATATTTT
.,.,TRBJ1-5,TRBV15,CATRPVGASNQPQHF,TGTGCCACCAGACCTGTGGGGGCTAGCAATCAGCCCCAGCATTTT
TRBD2,few,TRBJ2-3,TRBV11-3,CASSFGTSGGRTDTQYF,TGTGCCAGCAGCTTCGGGACTAGCGGGGGCCGCACAGATACGCAGTATTTT
.,.,TRBJ2-4,TRBV14,CASSQIGRNIQYF,TGTGCCAGCAGCCAAATCGGCCGAAACATTCAGTACTTC
.,few,TRBJ2-7,TRBV2,CASSVARDSYEQYF,TGTGCCAGCAGTGTCGCGAGGGACTCCTACGAGCAGTACTTC
TRBD2,.,TRBJ2-5,TRBV6-6,CASSQRTSSETQYF,TGTGCCAGCAGCCAACGGACTAGCTCAGAGACCCAGTACTTC
.,.,TRBJ1-1,TRBV30,CAWSVLGANTEAFF,TGTGCCTGGAGTGTCCTGGGGGCAAACACTGAAGCTTTCTTT
.,.,TRBJ2-2,TRBV27,CASSSGQSTGELFF,TGTGCCAGCAGTTCAGGACAGTCCACCGGGGAGCTGTTTTTT
.,few,TRBJ2-7,TRBV29-1,CSVVGEYEQYF,TGCAGCGTTGTAGGGGAATACGAGCAGTACTTC
.,.,TRBJ2-5,TRBV5-1,CASSLATKETQYF,TGCGCCAGCAGCTTGGCTACCAAGGAGACCCAGTACTTC
.,.,TRBJ1-4,TRBV28,CASTLGGSNEKLFF,TGTGCCAGCACGTTAGGGGGGAGTAATGAAAAACTGTTTTTT
.,.,TRBJ1-2,TRBV28,CASSSPTGNYGYTF,TGTGCCAGCAGTTCGCCAACAGGGAACTATGGCTACACCTTC
.,few,TRBJ1-1,TRBV14,CASSPRRDLNTEAFF,TGTGCCAGCAGCCCGAGAAGGGACCTGAACACTGAAGCTTTCTTT
.,few,TRBJ2-3,TRBV5-1,CASSETDTQYF,TGCGCCAGCAGCGAAACAGATACGCAGTATTTT
TRBD2,few,TRBJ2-5,TRBV28,CASSLGRVETQYF,TGTGCCAGCAGTTTAGGGAGGGTAGAGACCCAGTACTTC
TRBD1,few,TRBJ1-6,TRBV4-3,CASSQTTGTGYGSPLHF,TGCGCCAGCAGCCAGACTACCGGGACAGGGTATGGTTCACCCCTCCACTTT
TRBD1,few,TRBJ2-5,TRBV4-3,CASSQEWTGTETQYF,TGCGCCAGCAGCCAAGAATGGACAGGAACTGAGACCCAGTACTTC
TRBD2,few,TRBJ2-2,TRBV30,CAWSGRGDTGELFF,TGTGCCTGGAGTGGCCGGGGGGACACCGGGGAGCTGTTTTTT